Sequencing of this T cell receptor beta chain was carried out in a study of blood T cell repertoires in COVID-19. Assignment of participants to cohorts was predicated upon participant-reported clinical history. The CDR3 covers 16 residues. V shed 5 bases, J shed 4 bases, and the junction held 10 bases outside the gene matches. Per the germline V gene, CDR1 is SGHTA and CDR2 is FQGTGA. Using immunoSEQ multiplex PCR, the repertoire was profiled, and TCRdb retains in-frame clones only, with some absent. In the table there are 270,000 or so clones, roughly 80% of which are singletons. This sequence originates from a man in his fifties or sixties who had recovered from COVID-19. Material for sequencing was PBMCs or T cells enriched from blood (not recorded which). This chain joins TRBV7-3 and TRBJ2-5; TRBD1 matches at 10 bases. Here the CDR3 DNA reads TGTGCCAGCAGCCAAGCAGGGACAGGGGCTCGAGAGACCCAGTACTTC. Protein sequence: CASSQAGTGARETQYF.